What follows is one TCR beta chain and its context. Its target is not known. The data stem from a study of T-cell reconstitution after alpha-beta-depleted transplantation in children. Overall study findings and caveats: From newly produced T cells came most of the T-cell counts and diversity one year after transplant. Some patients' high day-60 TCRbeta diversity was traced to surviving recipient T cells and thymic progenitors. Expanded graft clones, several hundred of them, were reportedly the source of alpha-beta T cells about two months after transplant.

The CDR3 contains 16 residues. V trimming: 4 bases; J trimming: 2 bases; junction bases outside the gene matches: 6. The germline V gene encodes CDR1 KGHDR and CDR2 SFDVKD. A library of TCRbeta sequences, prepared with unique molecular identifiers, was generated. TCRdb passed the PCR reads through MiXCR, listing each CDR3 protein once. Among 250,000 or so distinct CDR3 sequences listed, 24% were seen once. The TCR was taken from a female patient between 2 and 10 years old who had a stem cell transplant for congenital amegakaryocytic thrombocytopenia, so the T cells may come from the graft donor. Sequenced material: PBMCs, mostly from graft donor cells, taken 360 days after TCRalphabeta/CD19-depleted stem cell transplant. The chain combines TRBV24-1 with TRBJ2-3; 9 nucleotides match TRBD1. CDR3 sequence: CATSDMGQGNTDTQYF. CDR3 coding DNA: TGTGCCACCAGTGACATGGGACAGGGTAACACAGATACGCAGTATTTT.